This TCR beta chain was obtained from a study of a mutant IDH1 vaccine in newly diagnosed glioma. At the level of the study: Among treated patients, 62.5% were male and roughly 38% female, and mean age was approximately 40 years. Most patients had received both radiotherapy and temozolomide, the prior options being radiotherapy, temozolomide, or both.

Per germline, CDR1 MNHEY and CDR2 SVGAGI. The CDR3 covers 15 residues. Trimming cost V 8 bases and J 8 bases; bases outside gene matches: 10. Described time point: week 23, last vaccination. Every vaccine dose comprised 300 ug of mutant IDH1 20-mer peptide plus topical imiquimod. Donors had new WHO grade 3 or 4 IDH1-mutant, ATRX-lost astrocytomas. Measured with immunoSEQ multiplex PCR; TCRdb has only the in-frame clones, and not every one. This table holds about 41,000 clones, around 79% found once. Concerning this clone itself: Its antigen is undetermined.

The receptor was derived from a woman aged 40 to 50 with glioma. Some clones in this sample may be carry-over from other donors' samples. This sequence joins TRBV6-5 and TRBJ1-6, with 9 positions matching TRBD1. Sequences were derived from PBMCs, sampled from a glioma patient whose treatment included an IDH1 peptide vaccine. CDR3 in amino acids: CASSRPGQGDSPLHF. DNA of the CDR3: TGTGCCAGCTCGCGACCGGGACAGGGAGATTCACCCCTCCACTTT.